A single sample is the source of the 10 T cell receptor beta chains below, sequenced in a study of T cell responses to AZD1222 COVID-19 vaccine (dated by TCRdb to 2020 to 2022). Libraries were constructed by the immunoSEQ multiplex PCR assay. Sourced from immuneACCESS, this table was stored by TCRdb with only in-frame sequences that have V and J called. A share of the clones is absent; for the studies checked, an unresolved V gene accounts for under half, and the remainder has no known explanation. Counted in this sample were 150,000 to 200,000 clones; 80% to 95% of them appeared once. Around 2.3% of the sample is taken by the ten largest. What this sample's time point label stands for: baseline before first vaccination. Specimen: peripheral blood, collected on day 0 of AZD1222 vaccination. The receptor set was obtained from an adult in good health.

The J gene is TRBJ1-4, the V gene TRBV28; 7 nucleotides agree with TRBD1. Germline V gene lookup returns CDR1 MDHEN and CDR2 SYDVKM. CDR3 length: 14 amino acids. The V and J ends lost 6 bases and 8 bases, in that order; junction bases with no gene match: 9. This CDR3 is CASSVGTVQEKLFF. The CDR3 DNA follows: TGTGCCAGCAGCGTTGGGACAGTACAAGAAAAACTGTTTTTT. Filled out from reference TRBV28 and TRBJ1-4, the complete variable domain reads DVKVTQSSRYLVKRTGEKVFLECVQDMDHENMFWYRQDPGLGLRLIYFSYDVKMKEKGDIPEGYSVSREKKERFSLILESASTNQTSMYLCASSVGTVQEKLFFGSGTQLSVL.

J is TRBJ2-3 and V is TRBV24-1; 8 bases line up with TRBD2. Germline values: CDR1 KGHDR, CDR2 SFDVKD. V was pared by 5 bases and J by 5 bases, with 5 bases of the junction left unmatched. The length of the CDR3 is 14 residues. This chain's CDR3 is CATSGGLAGDTQYF. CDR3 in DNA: TGTGCCACCAGTGGGGGCCTAGCGGGAGATACGCAGTATTTT.

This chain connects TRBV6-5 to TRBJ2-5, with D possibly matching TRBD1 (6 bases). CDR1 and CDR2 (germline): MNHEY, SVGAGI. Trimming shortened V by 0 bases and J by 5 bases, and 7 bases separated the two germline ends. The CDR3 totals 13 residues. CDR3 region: CASSYSGAETQYF. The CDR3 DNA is TGTGCCAGCAGTTACTCGGGGGCGGAGACCCAGTACTTC.

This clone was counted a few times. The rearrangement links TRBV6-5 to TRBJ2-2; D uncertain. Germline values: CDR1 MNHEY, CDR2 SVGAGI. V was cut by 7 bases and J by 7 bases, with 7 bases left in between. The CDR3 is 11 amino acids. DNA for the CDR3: TGTGCCAGCAAGAGCGTCGGGGAGCTGTTTTTT. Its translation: CASKSVGELFF.

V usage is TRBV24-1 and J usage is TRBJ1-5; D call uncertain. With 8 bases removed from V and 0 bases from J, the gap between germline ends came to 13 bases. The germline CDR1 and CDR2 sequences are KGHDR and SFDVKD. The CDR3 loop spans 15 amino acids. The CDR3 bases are TGTGCCACCATTAAACAAGTCCATAGCAATCAGCCCCAGCATTTT. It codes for CATIKQVHSNQPQHF.

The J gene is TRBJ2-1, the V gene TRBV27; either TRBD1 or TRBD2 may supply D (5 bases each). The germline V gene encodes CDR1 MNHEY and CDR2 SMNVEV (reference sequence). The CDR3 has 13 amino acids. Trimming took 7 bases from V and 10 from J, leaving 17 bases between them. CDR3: CASTTRPEGEQFF. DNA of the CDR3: TGTGCCAGCACCACCCGACCCGAGGGGGAGCAGTTCTTC.

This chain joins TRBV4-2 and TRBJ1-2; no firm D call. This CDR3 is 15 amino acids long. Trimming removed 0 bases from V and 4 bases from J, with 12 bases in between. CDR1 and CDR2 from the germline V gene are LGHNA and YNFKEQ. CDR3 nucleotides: TGTGCCAGCAGCCAAGAAAACACCATCCTCTATGGCTACACCTTC. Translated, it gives CASSQENTILYGYTF.

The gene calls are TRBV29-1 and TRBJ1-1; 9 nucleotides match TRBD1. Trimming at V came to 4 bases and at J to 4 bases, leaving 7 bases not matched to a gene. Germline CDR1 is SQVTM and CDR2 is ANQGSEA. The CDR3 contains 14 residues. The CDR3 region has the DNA TGCAGCGTTGGCGGACAGGGGAGGGGCACTGAAGCTTTCTTT. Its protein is CSVGGQGRGTEAFF.

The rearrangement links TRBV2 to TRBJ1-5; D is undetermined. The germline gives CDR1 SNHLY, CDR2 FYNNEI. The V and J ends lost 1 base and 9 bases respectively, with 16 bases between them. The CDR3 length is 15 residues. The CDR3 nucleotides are TGTGCCAGCAGTGAAGAAAGTAGTGTTTCTTTGCCCCAGCATTTT. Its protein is CASSEESSVSLPQHF.

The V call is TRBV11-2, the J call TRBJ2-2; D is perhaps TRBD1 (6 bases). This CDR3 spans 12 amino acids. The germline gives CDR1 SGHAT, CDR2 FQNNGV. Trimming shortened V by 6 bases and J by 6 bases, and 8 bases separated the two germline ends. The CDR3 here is CASRGASGELFF. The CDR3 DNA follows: TGTGCCAGCAGGGGGGCCTCCGGGGAGCTGTTTTTT. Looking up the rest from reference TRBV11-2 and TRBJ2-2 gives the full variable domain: EAGVAQSPRYKIIEKRQSVAFWCNPISGHATLYWYQQILGQGPKLLIQFQNNGVVDDSQLPKDRFSAERLKGVDSTLKIQPAKLEDSAVYLCASRGASGELFFGEGSRLTVL.